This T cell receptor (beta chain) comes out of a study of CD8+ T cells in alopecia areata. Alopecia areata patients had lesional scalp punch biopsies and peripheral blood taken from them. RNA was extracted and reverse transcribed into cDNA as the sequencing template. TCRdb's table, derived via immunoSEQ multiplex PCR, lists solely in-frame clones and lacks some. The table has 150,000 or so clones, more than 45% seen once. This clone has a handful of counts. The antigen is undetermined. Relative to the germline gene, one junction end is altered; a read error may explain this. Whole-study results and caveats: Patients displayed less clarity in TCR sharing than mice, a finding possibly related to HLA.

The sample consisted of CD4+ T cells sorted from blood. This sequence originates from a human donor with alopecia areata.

CDR3 nucleotides: TGTGCTAGCAGCCCGTTCGCGGCGGGAGCGAACACCGGGGAGCTGTTTTTT. It specifies CASSPFAAGANTGELFF. The genes are TRBV7-7 and TRBJ2-2; TRBD2 agrees at 7 bases. Germline V gives CDR1 SSHAT, CDR2 FNYEAQ (reference sequence). CDR3 size: 17 residues.